A selection of T cell receptor beta chains follows, all from one sample in a study of blood T cell repertoires in COVID-19. Generated by immunoSEQ multiplex PCR, the TCRdb table keeps only in-frame clones and is missing some. There are 210,000 or so clones in the sample; roughly 86% occur only once, and 6.5% to 9% lies in the top ten. The sequenced sample was peripheral blood. The source is a woman in her 50s with active or convalescent COVID-19. CDR3s include the opening cysteine and the closing phenylalanine or tryptophan. The D gene is left open where the match is weak. Some rows have no size entry. The others give once, few or many, or a class for an expanded clone.

v_call: TRBV6-5; d_call: .; clone_size: .; j_call: TRBJ1-2; cdr3_nt: TGTGCCAGCAGTTACGAAGGGGCGCGAGGCTACACCTTC; cdr3_aa: CASSYEGARGYTF
v_call: TRBV6-5; d_call: .; clone_size: .; j_call: TRBJ1-2; cdr3_nt: TGTGCCAGCAGCCCGTTAGCTAACTATGGCTACACCTTC; cdr3_aa: CASSPLANYGYTF
v_call: TRBV24-1; d_call: TRBD1; clone_size: few; j_call: TRBJ2-5; cdr3_nt: TGTGCCACCAGGCCCCCCAGGGGGCCCAAGACCCAGTACTTC; cdr3_aa: CATRPPRGPKTQYF
v_call: TRBV25-1; d_call: .; clone_size: .; j_call: TRBJ2-4; cdr3_nt: TGTGCCAGCAGTGAATGCCCCCCACTAGCCAAAAACATTCAGTACTTC; cdr3_aa: CASSECPPLAKNIQYF
v_call: TRBV3-1/TRBV3-2; d_call: .; clone_size: .; j_call: TRBJ2-7; cdr3_nt: TGTGCCAGCAGCCAAGCTCTATCCGAGCAGTACTTC; cdr3_aa: CASSQALSEQYF
v_call: TRBV3-1/TRBV3-2; d_call: .; clone_size: .; j_call: TRBJ2-2; cdr3_nt: TGTGCCAGCGCGGGCATCGGGGAGCTGTTTTTT; cdr3_aa: CASAGIGELFF
v_call: TRBV24-1; d_call: .; clone_size: .; j_call: TRBJ1-1; cdr3_nt: TGTGCCACCAGTGAACCGAGGACAGTGAACACTGAAGCTTTCTTT; cdr3_aa: CATSEPRTVNTEAFF
v_call: TRBV2; d_call: .; clone_size: .; j_call: TRBJ1-5; cdr3_nt: TGTGCCAGCAGTGTAGAAGGGGCGGACCAGCCCCAGCATTTT; cdr3_aa: CASSVEGADQPQHF
v_call: TRBV5-1; d_call: .; clone_size: .; j_call: TRBJ2-5; cdr3_nt: TGCGCCAGCAGCCGACCCTCTTCGGGGGAGACCCAGTACTTC; cdr3_aa: CASSRPSSGETQYF
v_call: TRBV5-4; d_call: .; clone_size: few; j_call: TRBJ1-6; cdr3_nt: TGTGCCAGCAGCCCTACAGGGACCTATAATTCACCCCTCCACTTT; cdr3_aa: CASSPTGTYNSPLHF
v_call: TRBV3-1/TRBV3-2; d_call: TRBD1; clone_size: .; j_call: TRBJ1-1; cdr3_nt: TGTGCCAGCAGCCAAGGACCAACAGGGGGACCTTTGAACACTGAAGCTTTCTTT; cdr3_aa: CASSQGPTGGPLNTEAFF
v_call: TRBV7-8; d_call: .; clone_size: .; j_call: TRBJ1-1; cdr3_nt: TGTGCCAGCAGCTCGCACCCCGGGACAATGAACACTGAAGCTTTCTTT; cdr3_aa: CASSSHPGTMNTEAFF
v_call: TRBV9; d_call: TRBD2; clone_size: .; j_call: TRBJ2-5; cdr3_nt: TGTGCCAGCAGCGCGGATAGCGGGGTCGGCGAGACCCAGTACTTC; cdr3_aa: CASSADSGVGETQYF
v_call: TRBV6-4; d_call: TRBD1; clone_size: .; j_call: TRBJ1-1; cdr3_nt: TGTGCCAGCAGTTGGACAGGGGGATTGAACACTGAAGCTTTCTTT; cdr3_aa: CASSWTGGLNTEAFF
v_call: TRBV28; d_call: TRBD1; clone_size: .; j_call: TRBJ2-7; cdr3_nt: TGTGCCAGCAGTTTACCTCCCCGTGGGACAGGGCTTTCCTACGAGCAGTACTTC; cdr3_aa: CASSLPPRGTGLSYEQYF
v_call: TRBV2; d_call: .; clone_size: .; j_call: TRBJ1-2; cdr3_nt: TGTGCCAGCAGTGAAACAGGTGCCCCGGCAGGTGGCTACACCTTC; cdr3_aa: CASSETGAPAGGYTF
v_call: TRBV6-4; d_call: .; clone_size: .; j_call: TRBJ2-2; cdr3_nt: TGTGCCAGCAGCTTGAGCCCCTACGGCGGGGAGCTGTTTTTT; cdr3_aa: CASSLSPYGGELFF
v_call: TRBV10-3; d_call: .; clone_size: .; j_call: TRBJ2-3; cdr3_nt: TGTGCCATCAGTGGGGGCCTTGGGGGGGCAGGCACAGATACGCAGTATTTT; cdr3_aa: CAISGGLGGAGTDTQYF
v_call: TRBV5-1; d_call: .; clone_size: .; j_call: TRBJ1-1; cdr3_nt: TGCGCCAGCAGCGTTAGTCAGGGGAACACTGAAGCTTTCTTT; cdr3_aa: CASSVSQGNTEAFF
v_call: TRBV6-5; d_call: .; clone_size: few; j_call: TRBJ1-6; cdr3_nt: TGTGCCGGGGGGAAGGAGGAGAATTCACCCCTCCACTTT; cdr3_aa: CAGGKEENSPLHF
v_call: TRBV28; d_call: .; clone_size: few; j_call: TRBJ2-3; cdr3_nt: TGTGCCAGCAGTCCCGGGTCATATACGCAGTATTTT; cdr3_aa: CASSPGSYTQYF
v_call: TRBV2; d_call: TRBD2; clone_size: .; j_call: TRBJ2-1; cdr3_nt: TGTGCCAGCTATGGAGCGGGACTTGGCAATGAGCAGTTCTTC; cdr3_aa: CASYGAGLGNEQFF
v_call: TRBV5-1; d_call: .; clone_size: .; j_call: TRBJ1-1; cdr3_nt: TGCGCCAGCAGCGTGGCGTCACAGGGATGGGGCACTGAAGCTTTCTTT; cdr3_aa: CASSVASQGWGTEAFF
v_call: TRBV5-8; d_call: TRBD1; clone_size: .; j_call: TRBJ1-4; cdr3_nt: TGTGCCACAGGGGGTACCGAGGTAACGGAAAAACTGTTTTTT; cdr3_aa: CATGGTEVTEKLFF
v_call: TRBV11-2; d_call: TRBD1; clone_size: .; j_call: TRBJ2-2; cdr3_nt: TGTGCCAGCAGCTTAGATCTATACAGGGGGTACGGCGGGGAGCTGTTTTTT; cdr3_aa: CASSLDLYRGYGGELFF
v_call: TRBV2; d_call: .; clone_size: .; j_call: TRBJ1-2; cdr3_nt: TGTGCCAGCAGTTGGCAAGGAGACTATGGCTACACCTTC; cdr3_aa: CASSWQGDYGYTF
v_call: TRBV28; d_call: .; clone_size: .; j_call: TRBJ2-6; cdr3_nt: TGTGCCAGCAGTTTATGGCCGAGACGGCCCGAGGTGACTGGGGCCAACGTCCTGACTTTC; cdr3_aa: CASSLWPRRPEVTGANVLTF
v_call: TRBV5-5; d_call: .; clone_size: .; j_call: TRBJ1-4; cdr3_nt: TGTGCCAGCAGCTTTCCCTGGGGGGGGTCGGCAACTAATGAAAAACTGTTTTTT; cdr3_aa: CASSFPWGGSATNEKLFF
v_call: TRBV6-6; d_call: TRBD1; clone_size: .; j_call: TRBJ2-5; cdr3_nt: TGTGCCAGCAGGACAGGGGGAGGAGAGACCCAGTACTTC; cdr3_aa: CASRTGGGETQYF
v_call: TRBV5-1; d_call: .; clone_size: .; j_call: TRBJ1-2; cdr3_nt: TGCGCCAGCAGCTTGGCCGGGGGGCCACCCAACTATGGCTACACCTTC; cdr3_aa: CASSLAGGPPNYGYTF
v_call: TRBV27; d_call: TRBD1; clone_size: .; j_call: TRBJ1-3; cdr3_nt: TGTGCCAGCAGAGGGACAGGGGGCGCGGTGGGAAACACCATATATTTT; cdr3_aa: CASRGTGGAVGNTIYF
v_call: TRBV6-1; d_call: .; clone_size: once; j_call: TRBJ1-5; cdr3_nt: TGTGCCAGCAGTGAAAGAGTGAGGGGAGGAAGCAATCAGCCCCAGCATTTT; cdr3_aa: CASSERVRGGSNQPQHF
v_call: TRBV5-6; d_call: .; clone_size: .; j_call: TRBJ1-2; cdr3_nt: TGTGCCAGCAGCCCAAATAACCAGGGTCCTGGCTACACCTTC; cdr3_aa: CASSPNNQGPGYTF
v_call: TRBV28; d_call: .; clone_size: once; j_call: TRBJ2-4; cdr3_nt: TGTGCCAGCAGTTCTACCGTTAGGAGGCTGGGTAAAAACATTCAGTACTTC; cdr3_aa: CASSSTVRRLGKNIQYF
v_call: TRBV29-1; d_call: TRBD1; clone_size: .; j_call: TRBJ1-2; cdr3_nt: TGCAGCGTTGATTCGACAGGGAGCTATGGCTACACCTTC; cdr3_aa: CSVDSTGSYGYTF
v_call: TRBV5-1; d_call: TRBD1; clone_size: few; j_call: TRBJ1-1; cdr3_nt: TGCGCCAGCAGCTCGACCCCGGACAGGGAAACTGAAGCTTTCTTT; cdr3_aa: CASSSTPDRETEAFF
v_call: TRBV2; d_call: .; clone_size: few; j_call: TRBJ2-6; cdr3_nt: TGTGCCAGCAGTCCCGGTCCTCCTTTTGGGGCCAACGTCCTGACTTTC; cdr3_aa: CASSPGPPFGANVLTF
v_call: TRBV28; d_call: .; clone_size: .; j_call: TRBJ1-1; cdr3_nt: TGTGCCAGCGCATCCGCGACGGAGACTGAAGCTTTCTTT; cdr3_aa: CASASATETEAFF
v_call: TRBV5-5; d_call: .; clone_size: .; j_call: TRBJ1-5; cdr3_nt: TGTGCCAGCAGCTTTTCCGTCGATCAGCCCCAGCATTTT; cdr3_aa: CASSFSVDQPQHF
v_call: TRBV28; d_call: TRBD1; clone_size: .; j_call: TRBJ1-6; cdr3_nt: TGTGCCAGCCGCCGAACAAGGCCCGGGACAGGGGAAAATTCACCCCTCCACTTT; cdr3_aa: CASRRTRPGTGENSPLHF
v_call: TRBV28; d_call: .; clone_size: .; j_call: TRBJ2-7; cdr3_nt: TGTGCCAGCAGTTTATCAGGTCCCGTACACTACGAGCAGTACTTC; cdr3_aa: CASSLSGPVHYEQYF
v_call: TRBV19; d_call: TRBD1; clone_size: .; j_call: TRBJ2-5; cdr3_nt: TGTGCCACCCAGCCGGGACAGGGGGCTGAGACCCAGTACTTC; cdr3_aa: CATQPGQGAETQYF
v_call: TRBV5-1; d_call: TRBD1; clone_size: .; j_call: TRBJ1-2; cdr3_nt: TGCGCCAGCAGCCCCGGCCCGACAGGGGGAAATAGCTACACCTTC; cdr3_aa: CASSPGPTGGNSYTF
v_call: TRBV5-1; d_call: .; clone_size: .; j_call: TRBJ2-5; cdr3_nt: TGCGCCAGCAGGCCCCTTTGGGGAGGCCAAGAGACCCAGTACTTC; cdr3_aa: CASRPLWGGQETQYF
v_call: TRBV30; d_call: TRBD1; clone_size: .; j_call: TRBJ2-1; cdr3_nt: TGTGCCTGGAGTATTTCGACAGGGGGCTACAATGAGCAGTTCTTC; cdr3_aa: CAWSISTGGYNEQFF
v_call: TRBV19; d_call: TRBD2; clone_size: once; j_call: TRBJ2-2; cdr3_nt: TGTGCCAGTAGTATTGGCCTAGCGGGATCGAACACCGGGGAGCTGTTTTTT; cdr3_aa: CASSIGLAGSNTGELFF
v_call: TRBV4-1; d_call: .; clone_size: .; j_call: TRBJ1-2; cdr3_nt: TGCGCCAGCAGCCCGAACTCAGGTTCGAACTATGGCTACACCTTC; cdr3_aa: CASSPNSGSNYGYTF
v_call: TRBV6-5; d_call: .; clone_size: .; j_call: TRBJ2-5; cdr3_nt: TGTGCCAGCAGTCGTCCCCGGGAGACCCAGTACTTC; cdr3_aa: CASSRPRETQYF